Shown below are 19 T cell receptor beta chains from a single sample sequenced in a study of T cell responses to AZD1222 COVID-19 vaccine. TCRdb's copy holds only in-frame clones and misses some; the assay was immunoSEQ multiplex PCR. The data contain roughly 100,000 clones, over 75% of them singletons. The sequencing used peripheral blood, collected on day 0 of AZD1222 vaccination. The receptors stem from an adult in good health.

The rearrangement links TRBV4-3 to TRBJ1-1; tentatively, D is TRBD1 (5 bases). The germline V and J ends were trimmed by 5 bases and 0 bases, with 13 bases remaining between them. The CDR3 consists of 15 residues. CDR1 and CDR2 (germline): LGHNA, YSLEER. The CDR3 loop is CASSSRGSMNTEAFF. CDR3 nucleotide sequence: TGCGCCAGCAGCTCCCGGGGCTCAATGAACACTGAAGCTTTCTTT.

This chain joins TRBV2 and TRBJ2-2, with TRBD2 identical over 13 bases. Germline V gene data show CDR1 as SNHLY and CDR2 as FYNNEI. Trimming took 4 bases from V and 3 from J; bases not matched to a gene: 11. The CDR3 extends over 19 amino acids. CDR3 sequence (DNA): TGTGCCAGCAGTGCCAGCCTTACTAGCGGGGGGGCCTACACCGGGGAGCTGTTTTTT. Protein: CASSASLTSGGAYTGELFF.

V usage is TRBV5-1 and J usage is TRBJ2-7, with D tentatively TRBD1 (5 bases). This CDR3 comprises 13 residues. Trimming shortened V by 3 bases and J by 2 bases, and 9 bases separated the two germline ends. CDR1 is SGHRS, CDR2 YFSETQ, per germline. In nucleotides, the CDR3 is TGCGCCAGCAGCTCAGGGTCGACCTACGAGCAGTACTTC. Protein product: CASSSGSTYEQYF. Full variable domain (outside the CDR3, taken from reference TRBV5-1 and TRBJ2-7): KAGVTQTPRYLIKTRGQQVTLSCSPISGHRSVSWYQQTPGQGLQFLFEYFSETQRNKGNFPGRFSGRQFSNSRSEMNVSTLELGDSALYLCASSSGSTYEQYFGPGTRLTVT.

The genes are TRBV7-8 and TRBJ1-1; 9 bases align to TRBD1. The CDR3 totals 14 residues. Germline CDR1 is SGHVS and CDR2 is FQNEAQ. V trimming: 2 bases; J trimming: 6 bases; junction bases outside the gene matches: 4. CDR3 region: CASSLTGGMPEAFF. In DNA form, the CDR3 reads TGTGCCAGCAGCTTAACAGGGGGCATGCCTGAAGCTTTCTTT.

This chain connects TRBV6-5 to TRBJ2-7, with D possibly matching TRBD2 (5 bases). CDR3 length equals 13 residues. The germline gives CDR1 MNHEY, CDR2 SVGAGI. V was clipped by 5 bases and J by 3 bases, with 11 bases between them. The CDR3 DNA follows: TGTGCCAGCAGTAGATACCGGGGCTACGAGCAGTACTTC. This sequence encodes CASSRYRGYEQYF.

The rearrangement links TRBV21-1 to TRBJ2-1; the table's D call, TRBD1, was not checked against the DNA. TRBV21-1 represents a pseudogene. The CDR3 spans 16 residues. The CDR3 DNA reads as TGTGCCAGCAGCAAAGAAGCCCTACAGGGGGCATGGGAGCAGTTCTTC. Protein sequence: CASSKEALQGAWEQFF.

The J gene is TRBJ2-3, the V gene TRBV5-1, with 7 bases identical to TRBD2. CDR3 length equals 15 residues. Germline assignment: CDR1 SGHRS and CDR2 YFSETQ. V lost 2 bases and J lost 2; bases outside the gene matches: 5. CDR3 in DNA: TGCGCCAGCAGCTTAGGTGCGGGGGTCACAGATACGCAGTATTTT. Encoded protein: CASSLGAGVTDTQYF. Full variable domain (rest looked up from reference TRBV5-1 and TRBJ2-3): KAGVTQTPRYLIKTRGQQVTLSCSPISGHRSVSWYQQTPGQGLQFLFEYFSETQRNKGNFPGRFSGRQFSNSRSEMNVSTLELGDSALYLCASSLGAGVTDTQYFGPGTRLTVL.

The rearrangement uses TRBV6-2 or TRBV6-3 and TRBJ1-5; 9 bases match TRBD1. From germline, CDR1 is MNHEY and CDR2 SVGEGT. V shed 5 bases and J 4 bases; nucleotides not matched to a gene: 9. The CDR3 sequence is 16 residues long. CDR3 coding DNA: TGTGCCAGCAGTCCACAGGGGGCGAAAGGGAATCAGCCCCAGCATTTT. Translation: CASSPQGAKGNQPQHF.

V usage is TRBV20-1 and J usage is TRBJ2-7; 7 bases agree with TRBD1. This CDR3 has 14 residues. Trimming removed 3 bases from V and 7 bases from J; junction bases left unmatched: 12. Germline V gene lookup returns CDR1 DFQATT and CDR2 SNEGSKA (reference sequence). CDR3 coding DNA: TGCAGTGCTAGTACAGGGGCAGGGACCTGGGAGCAGTACTTC. It translates to CSASTGAGTWEQYF.

The gene calls are TRBV18 and TRBJ2-2, with 7 bases that match TRBD1. J gave up 0 bases and V 2 bases, and 3 bases lay outside the gene matches. The CDR3 is 16 residues long. Germline CDR1 and CDR2: KGHSH and LQKENI. The DNA of the CDR3 is TGTGCCAGCTCACCATTTGACAGGGCGAACACCGGGGAGCTGTTTTTT. It codes for CASSPFDRANTGELFF.

The chain recombines TRBV7-2 with TRBJ1-2; maybe TRBD1 (6 bases). V was cut by 5 bases and J by 6 bases, with 19 bases left in between. This CDR3 is built from 15 residues. Germline V CDR1 and CDR2: SGHTA, FQGNSA. CDR3 residues: CASSGLQGGADGYTF. In DNA form, the CDR3 reads TGTGCCAGCAGCGGGTTACAGGGAGGGGCTGATGGCTACACCTTC.

The rearrangement links TRBV4-1 to TRBJ2-2; 9 bases are a match to TRBD2. This CDR3 comprises 19 residues. The J segment lost 5 bases and the V segment lost 0 bases, leaving 13 bases of the junction unmatched. The germline gives CDR1 MGHRA, CDR2 YSYEKL. The CDR3, as DNA: TGCGCCAGCAGCCAAGAAAGGCTAGCGGGGTCCTCCAGGACCGGGGAGCTGTTTTTT. Protein: CASSQERLAGSSRTGELFF.

This rearrangement joins TRBV19 to TRBJ2-5; no definite D call. Germline V gives CDR1 LNHDA, CDR2 SQIVND (reference sequence). With 5 bases removed from V and 1 base from J, the gap between germline ends came to 11 bases. This CDR3 is 14 amino acids long. The CDR3 coding sequence is TGTGCCAGTAGTCAGGCAGGTCGCCAAGAGACCCAGTACTTC. Its protein product is CASSQAGRQETQYF.

The chain has TRBV18 and TRBJ2-7; D gene uncertain. Per the germline V gene, CDR1 is KGHSH and CDR2 is LQKENI. The CDR3 is 13 residues long. Trimming shortened V by 4 bases and J by 5 bases, and 12 bases separated the two germline ends. The CDR3 loop is CASSLLQDDEQYF. The DNA of the CDR3 is TGTGCCAGCTCACTTCTTCAGGATGACGAGCAGTACTTC.

This rearrangement joins TRBV9 to TRBJ1-2; the D gene is possibly TRBD1 (6 bases). V was clipped by 3 bases and J by 8 bases, with 17 bases between them. Looked up from germline, CDR1 is SGDLS and CDR2 is YYNGEE. This CDR3 region has 14 residues. CDR3 nucleotides: TGTGCCAGCAGCGCCGGCAGGGGCTATTACGGCTACACCTTC. Amino acid sequence: CASSAGRGYYGYTF.

This chain joins TRBV6-4 and TRBJ2-1; D call uncertain. Trimming shortened V by 3 bases and J by 2 bases, and 11 bases separated the two germline ends. The CDR3 covers 15 residues. CDR1 MRHNA and CDR2 SNTAGT come from the germline V gene. The CDR3 reads CASSELATAYNEQFF. The CDR3 DNA sequence: TGTGCCAGCAGTGAATTGGCCACCGCCTACAATGAGCAGTTCTTC.

The chain joins TRBV9 to TRBJ2-1, with TRBD2 matching over 8 bases. CDR3 length: 16 residues. Trimming cost V 1 base and J 3 bases; bases outside gene matches: 6. Germline V lookup: CDR1 SGDLS, CDR2 YYNGEE. The CDR3, as DNA: TGTGCCAGCAGCGTAAGTGGGACTAGTTTCTACAATGAGCAGTTCTTC. Protein: CASSVSGTSFYNEQFF.

The chain couples TRBV19 to TRBJ2-4, with TRBD1 matching 8 bases. Unmatched junction bases numbered 11, after V lost 7 bases and J lost 9 bases. Per germline, CDR1 LNHDA and CDR2 SQIVND (reference sequence). The CDR3 totals 14 residues. CDR3 sequence (DNA): TGTGCCAGTACCGCACGGGACAGGACGCCCATTCAGTACTTC. The encoded protein is CASTARDRTPIQYF. Looking up the rest from reference TRBV19 and TRBJ2-4 gives the full variable domain: DGGITQSPKYLFRKEGQNVTLSCEQNLNHDAMYWYRQDPGQGLRLIYYSQIVNDFQKGDIAEGYSVSREKKESFPLTVTSAQKNPTAFYLCASTARDRTPIQYFGAGTRLSVL.

CDR3 sequence: CATSRRGEIDTQYF. In DNA form, the CDR3 reads TGTGCCACCAGCAGAAGGGGGGAGATAGATACGCAGTATTTT. The rearrangement links TRBV15 to TRBJ2-3; either TRBD1 or TRBD2 may fit D (6 bases each). CDR1 and CDR2 (germline): LNHNV, YYDKDF (reference sequence). V was cut by 2 bases and J by 5 bases, with 11 bases left in between. The CDR3 has 14 amino acids.